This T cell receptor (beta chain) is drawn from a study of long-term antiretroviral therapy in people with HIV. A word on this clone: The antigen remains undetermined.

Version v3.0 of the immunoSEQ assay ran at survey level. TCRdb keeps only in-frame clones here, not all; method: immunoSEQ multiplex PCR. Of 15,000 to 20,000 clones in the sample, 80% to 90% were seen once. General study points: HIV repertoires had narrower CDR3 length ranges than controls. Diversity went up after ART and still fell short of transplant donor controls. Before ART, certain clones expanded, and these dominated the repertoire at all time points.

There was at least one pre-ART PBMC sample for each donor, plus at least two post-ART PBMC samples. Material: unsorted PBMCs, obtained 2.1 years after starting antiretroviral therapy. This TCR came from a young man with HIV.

This chain's CDR3 is CASSLPRQGIYEQYF. The CDR3 DNA reads as TGTGCCAGCTCACTGCCACGACAGGGAATCTACGAGCAGTACTTC. The chain carries TRBV18 and TRBJ2-7; 7 nucleotides align to TRBD1. Germline CDR1 and CDR2: KGHSH and LQKENI. The CDR3 has 15 amino acids. V lost 4 bases and J lost 3; bases outside the gene matches: 9.